This TCR beta chain originates from a study of T cell clonality in common variable immunodeficiency. Germline lookup yields CDR1 MNHEY and CDR2 SVGEGT. V was pared by 5 bases and J by 1 base, with 2 bases of the junction left unmatched. CDR3 length: 15 amino acids. Measured with immunoSEQ multiplex PCR; TCRdb has only the in-frame clones, and not every one. Singletons are absent from the sample, which has around 29,000 clones. This clone was seen repeatedly, ten times or more. The read halts 3 residues ahead of the CDR3 end, with the missing end drawn from the germline J gene. The chain combines TRBV6-2 or TRBV6-3 with TRBJ1-3, with 10 bases aligning to TRBD1. Input material: peripheral blood mononuclear cells. The sequence derives from a person aged 18 to 75 in good health. The part of the CDR3 DNA that was read is TGTGCCAGCAGTCGGGACAGGGGATCTGGAAACACC. Amino acid sequence: CASSRDRGSGNT. The CDR3 in full is CASSRDRGSGNTIYF.